This T cell receptor beta chain was captured in a study of shared T cell receptors in the human thymus. V lost 7 bases and J lost 2, with 15 bases in between. Germline V CDR1 and CDR2: MDHEN, SYDVKM. CDR3 length: 14 amino acids. Assay used: immunoSEQ multiplex PCR; TCRdb lists only in-frame clones, some missing. The sample yields fewer than 700,000 clones, approximately 90% seen once. This same sample was also part of a study on human thymus T cells. From that paper: Healthy Finnish infants undergoing corrective surgery for congenital heart defects were used as donors. Thymus was obtained from resections taken during corrective heart surgery. Related research reported highly overlapping thymic repertoires among unrelated individuals.

The chain is built from TRBV28 and TRBJ2-7; the D gene is possibly TRBD2 (5 bases). The sample was thymocytes. The clonotype originates from a boy under two years old with a congenital heart defect. CDR3 DNA: TGTGCCAGCAAGCTCTCCGGGGAACCCTACGAGCAGTACTTC. Protein: CASKLSGEPYEQYF.